A single sample gave rise to the 32 T cell receptor beta chains below, sequenced in a study of vaccination effects on CD4 cells after COVID-19. For these TCRs, the target antigens are not known. TCRdb keeps only in-frame clones here, not all; method: immunoSEQ multiplex PCR. The sample yields 30,000 to 45,000 clones, more than 60% seen once. Before any sequencing was done, the ViraFEST assay used viral peptide pools to expand antigen-specific CD4+ T cells. Following culture for about 11 days, CD4+ T cells were isolated. Nucleocapsid antibody tests were negative, and the vaccine recipients had no prior SARS-CoV-2 infection. Here the sequenced sample was CD4+ T cells from PBMCs cultured with SARS-CoV-2 spike peptides, taken before COVID-19 vaccination. All receptors come from a human donor who received a COVID-19 vaccine.

The rearrangement links TRBV6-5 to TRBJ2-2; TRBD1 aligns across 8 bases. With 6 bases clipped from V and 2 bases from J, the junction kept 5 bases outside the gene matches. Germline V gene data show CDR1 as MNHEY and CDR2 as SVGAGI. The CDR3 extends over 15 amino acids. CDR3 DNA sequence: TGTGCCAGCAGCCCGACAGGGGCCAACACCGGGGAGCTGTTTTTT. The encoded protein is CASSPTGANTGELFF.

V is TRBV20-1 and J is TRBJ2-7; 9 nucleotides line up with TRBD2. The CDR3 consists of 15 residues. The J segment lost 5 bases and the V segment lost 3 bases, leaving 11 bases of the junction unmatched. CDR1 is DFQATT, CDR2 SNEGSKA, per germline (reference sequence). The CDR3 here is CSASMAGGPTDEQYF. CDR3 in DNA: TGCAGTGCTAGTATGGCGGGGGGGCCTACCGACGAGCAGTACTTC.

Ten or more counts support this clone. The chain's CDR3 is CASSFGTDTNYGYTF. CDR3 nucleotides: TGTGCCAGTAGTTTCGGGACGGACACTAACTATGGCTACACCTTC. The chain is built from TRBV19 and TRBJ1-2; TRBD1 might be the D (5 bases). V lost 5 bases to trimming and J lost 0 bases, with 13 bases between them. Germline CDR1 reads LNHDA; CDR2 reads SQIVND (reference sequence). CDR3 length: 15 amino acids.

This sequence joins TRBV7-2 and TRBJ2-3, with D tentatively TRBD2 (6 bases). Trimming shortened V by 0 bases and J by 5 bases, and 12 bases separated the two germline ends. The CDR3 is 15 amino acids. The germline V gene encodes CDR1 SGHTA and CDR2 FQGNSA. In nucleotides, the CDR3 is TGTGCCAGCAGCTTAGCCGCAGCGGGTTTAGATACGCAGTATTTT. Translating it yields CASSLAAAGLDTQYF.

The rearrangement uses TRBV19 and TRBJ2-7; weak D call: TRBD2 (5 bases). This CDR3 spans 15 amino acids. The germline gives CDR1 LNHDA, CDR2 SQIVND (reference sequence). The V end lost 4 bases, the J end lost 2 bases, and 15 bases lay between the germline ends. The CDR3 region has the DNA TGTGCCAGTAGTAGCGACCCCCGGGGTCCCTACGAGCAGTACTTC. This codes for CASSSDPRGPYEQYF.

This chain connects TRBV5-1 to TRBJ1-6, with D possibly being TRBD1 (6 bases). This CDR3 has 15 amino acids. Trimming stripped 0 bases from V and 9 bases from J, with 13 bases between. Germline loops: CDR1 SGHRS, CDR2 YFSETQ. The CDR3 nucleotides read TGCGCCAGCAGCTTGGCCCAGGGGCCCGGTTCACCCCTCCACTTT. Translating gives CASSLAQGPGSPLHF. Full variable domain (outside the CDR3, taken from reference TRBV5-1 and TRBJ1-6): KAGVTQTPRYLIKTRGQQVTLSCSPISGHRSVSWYQQTPGQGLQFLFEYFSETQRNKGNFPGRFSGRQFSNSRSEMNVSTLELGDSALYLCASSLAQGPGSPLHFGNGTRLTVT.

This chain uses TRBV28 with TRBJ2-7; D is uncertain. The CDR3 has 16 residues. The germline V gene encodes CDR1 MDHEN and CDR2 SYDVKM. V was cut by 3 bases and J by 2 bases, with 17 bases left in between. CDR3 sequence (DNA): TGTGCCAGCAGTTTTAAAGGCTTCTTCAGTCCCTACGAGCAGTACTTC. Translation: CASSFKGFFSPYEQYF.

The J gene is TRBJ2-1, the V gene TRBV20-1, with a weak D call TRBD2 (7 bases). From germline, CDR1 is DFQATT and CDR2 SNEGSKA (reference sequence). Trimming took 3 bases from V and 6 from J, leaving 24 bases between them. The CDR3 loop spans 17 amino acids. This chain's CDR3 is CSASGKRDTPLTNEQFF. DNA of the CDR3: TGCAGTGCTAGTGGTAAGCGGGACACGCCCCTAACCAATGAGCAGTTCTTC.

The rearrangement links TRBV6-1 to TRBJ1-1; D gene ambiguous. Between the trimmed V and J ends, which lost 0 bases and 1 base, there was a span of 3 bases. The CDR3 has 13 amino acids. CDR1 is MNHNS and CDR2 is SASEGT in the germline V gene. CDR3: CASSEAGNTEAFF. DNA for the CDR3: TGTGCCAGCAGTGAAGCAGGGAACACTGAAGCTTTCTTT.

V and J are TRBV25-1 and TRBJ1-2, with TRBD1 identical over 8 bases. V gave up 5 bases and J gave up 4 bases; unmatched junction bases: 6. Germline-derived CDR1 and CDR2 are MGHDK and SYGVNS. CDR3 size: 14 residues. CDR3: CASSTRQGRYGYTF. CDR3 bases: TGTGCCAGCAGTACTCGACAGGGGCGCTATGGCTACACCTTC.

This clone appeared a few times. CDR3 sequence (DNA): TGTGCCAGCAGCAAAGCGCACGGACCTGGAAACACCATATATTTT. Its protein is CASSKAHGPGNTIYF. This chain uses TRBV21-1 with TRBJ1-3. TRBV21-1 is labeled a pseudogene. This CDR3 has 15 residues.

The CDR3 coding sequence is TGTGCCAGCAATAACAGGGGTGCCTACGAGCAGTACTTC. It is translated as CASNNRGAYEQYF. V usage is TRBV7-9 and J usage is TRBJ2-7, with TRBD1 identical over 7 bases. This CDR3 has 13 residues. The germline CDR1 and CDR2 sequences are SEHNR and FQNEAQ (reference sequence). Trimming at V came to 7 bases and at J to 2 bases, leaving 5 bases not matched to a gene.

This chain joins TRBV6-5 and TRBJ2-7, with no clear D. CDR1 and CDR2 (germline): MNHEY, SVGAGI. The germline V and J ends were trimmed by 2 bases and 3 bases, with 14 bases remaining between them. The CDR3 is 15 residues long. CDR3 loop: CASSYAAQTYYEQYF. The DNA for the CDR3 is TGTGCCAGCAGTTACGCCGCGCAGACTTACTACGAGCAGTACTTC.

The chain joins TRBV28 to TRBJ1-6; D is uncertain. Germline lookup yields CDR1 MDHEN and CDR2 SYDVKM. Trimming removed 7 bases from V and 2 bases from J, with 6 bases in between. This CDR3 is built from 13 residues. The CDR3 sequence: CASNLAYNSPLHF. In DNA, the CDR3 is TGTGCCAGCAATTTGGCCTATAATTCACCCCTCCACTTT.

This clone was counted between two and nine times. The chain has TRBV2 and TRBJ1-2; the D gene is possibly TRBD1 (6 bases). CDR1 and CDR2 (germline): SNHLY, FYNNEI. This CDR3 region has 13 residues. V gave up 4 bases and J gave up 1 base, with 7 bases separating them. The CDR3 region is CASSGDINYGYTF. As DNA, the CDR3 is TGTGCCAGCAGTGGGGACATTAACTATGGCTACACCTTC.

The rearrangement uses TRBV28 and TRBJ2-3; D uncertain. V was cut by 8 bases and J by 0 bases, with 9 bases left in between. Germline-derived CDR1 and CDR2 are MDHEN and SYDVKM. This CDR3 spans 13 amino acids. The CDR3 bases are TGTGCCAGCTCTACCGCTAGCACAGATACGCAGTATTTT. Protein sequence: CASSTASTDTQYF.

This chain links TRBV5-1 with TRBJ1-1; the D gene is possibly TRBD1 (6 bases). This CDR3 is 15 amino acids long. Trimming stripped 2 bases from V and 1 base from J, with 12 bases between. The germline V gene has CDR1 SGHRS and CDR2 YFSETQ. The CDR3 nucleotides are TGCGCCAGCAGCTTAAATAGGGGGAGGAACACTGAAGCTTTCTTT. Protein sequence: CASSLNRGRNTEAFF.

In its sample, this clone was seen a few times. The genes are TRBV11-2 and TRBJ2-7; D is ambiguous. Trimming cost V 2 bases and J 4 bases, with 12 bases left between them. The germline V gene encodes CDR1 SGHAT and CDR2 FQNNGV. CDR3 length: 14 amino acids. The CDR3 sequence is CASSLFLQSYEQYF. Here the CDR3 DNA reads TGTGCCAGCAGCTTATTTCTACAGTCGTACGAGCAGTACTTC.

This clone ranks as large. The rearrangement joins TRBV28 to TRBJ2-7, with D uncertain. The CDR3 consists of 12 residues. Trimming took 6 bases from V and 0 from J, leaving 6 bases between them. Germline V gene sequence: CDR1 MDHEN, CDR2 SYDVKM. CDR3 coding DNA: TGTGCCAGCAGCCCTAGCTCCTACGAGCAGTACTTC. This sequence encodes CASSPSSYEQYF.

This clone was seen once. The chain uses TRBV18 and TRBJ1-3, with D hard to call. The CDR3 runs to 17 residues. Germline CDR1 KGHSH, CDR2 LQKENI. Deletions cut 2 bases from V and 0 bases from J, with 14 bases between. CDR3 sequence reads: CASSPGVAGFSGNTIYF. As DNA, the CDR3 is TGTGCCAGCTCACCAGGGGTGGCAGGCTTCTCTGGAAACACCATATATTTT. Based on the CDR3 plus reference TRBV18 and TRBJ1-3, the full variable domain is NAGVMQNPRHLVRRRGQEARLRCSPMKGHSHVYWYRQLPEEGLKFMVYLQKENIIDESGMPKERFSAEFPKEGPSILRIQQVVRGDSAAYFCASSPGVAGFSGNTIYFGEGSWLTVV.

The V gene is TRBV5-1, the J gene TRBJ2-5, with 9 bases aligning to TRBD2. V was pared by 1 base and J by 4 bases, with 11 bases of the junction left unmatched. The germline V gene has CDR1 SGHRS and CDR2 YFSETQ. The CDR3 sequence is 17 residues long. The chain's CDR3 is CASSLTTLAGFRETQYF. For the CDR3, the DNA is TGCGCCAGCAGCTTGACCACCCTAGCGGGATTTAGAGAGACCCAGTACTTC.

J is TRBJ1-2 and V is TRBV6-5; 8 bases are a match to TRBD1. Germline V gene sequence: CDR1 MNHEY, CDR2 SVGAGI. The CDR3 sequence is 13 residues long. The trim removed 10 bases at V and 3 bases at J, leaving 7 bases unmatched. CDR3 in DNA: TGTGCCACTTTGACAGGGGCCTACTATGGCTACACCTTC. Translated: CATLTGAYYGYTF.

This chain links TRBV3-1 (or the pseudogene TRBV3-2) with TRBJ2-2; D possibly uses TRBD1 or TRBD2 (5 bases each). This CDR3 has 15 residues. The germline V and J ends were trimmed by 5 bases and 1 base, with 11 bases remaining between them. Germline CDR1 and CDR2: LGHDT and YNNKEL (reference sequence). CDR3 residues: CASSAWDQNTGELFF. The CDR3, as DNA: TGTGCCAGCAGCGCTTGGGACCAGAACACCGGGGAGCTGTTTTTT.

This clone was counted a few times. The chain joins TRBV11-2 to TRBJ2-7; no definite D call. In germline, CDR1 is SGHAT, CDR2 FQNNGV. The CDR3 totals 14 residues. Trimming took 0 bases from V and 7 from J, leaving 13 bases between them. The CDR3 loop reads CASSLEGTSREQYF. The CDR3 bases are TGTGCCAGCAGCTTAGAGGGCACATCGAGGGAGCAGTACTTC.

The V and J genes are TRBV4-3 and TRBJ2-7; no firm D call. This CDR3 has 14 residues. In germline, CDR1 is LGHNA, CDR2 YSLEER. V dropped 0 bases and J dropped 1 base, with 7 bases sitting between them. The CDR3 region is CASSQDFRSYEQYF. DNA for the CDR3: TGCGCCAGCAGCCAAGACTTCAGGTCCTACGAGCAGTACTTC.

This clone has only a few counts. J is TRBJ1-1 and V is TRBV6-2 or TRBV6-3; D remains unclear. Germline CDR1 MNHEY, CDR2 SVGEGT. V dropped 2 bases and J dropped 0 bases, with 7 bases sitting between them. The CDR3 is 14 residues long. The chain's CDR3 is CASSYGRLNTEAFF. The CDR3 DNA follows: TGTGCCAGCAGTTACGGGCGGCTGAACACTGAAGCTTTCTTT.

By sample fraction, this clone is medium-sized. The CDR3 DNA is TGCGCCAGCAGCCCCGACAGGGCGAGGAACACCGGGGAGCTGTTTTTT. Translating it yields CASSPDRARNTGELFF. V is TRBV5-1 and J is TRBJ2-2; 7 bases agree with TRBD1. Germline V CDR1 and CDR2: SGHRS, YFSETQ. V was clipped by 4 bases and J by 1 base; unmatched bases: 7. The CDR3 totals 16 residues.

There are a few counts of this clone. The chain uses TRBV29-1 and TRBJ2-7; 8 bases are a match to TRBD2. V gave up 7 bases and J gave up 3 bases; unmatched junction bases: 11. Germline loops: CDR1 SQVTM, CDR2 ANQGSEA. The CDR3 has 14 amino acids. The CDR3 sequence is CSALGGGNLYEQYF. For the CDR3, the DNA is TGCAGCGCTCTCGGGGGGGGAAACCTCTACGAGCAGTACTTC.

The rearrangement links TRBV3-1 (or the pseudogene TRBV3-2) to TRBJ1-3; D is ambiguous. The V end lost 4 bases, the J end lost 0 bases, and 10 bases lay between the germline ends. The CDR3 totals 15 residues. Germline CDR1 reads LGHDT; CDR2 reads YNNKEL (reference sequence). The DNA for the CDR3 is TGTGCCAGCAGCCCTGACACTACCTCTGGAAACACCATATATTTT. It specifies CASSPDTTSGNTIYF.

V usage is TRBV5-6 and J usage is TRBJ2-5, with D unclear. The germline V and J ends were trimmed by 3 bases and 2 bases, with 2 bases remaining between them. This CDR3 spans 11 amino acids. CDR1 and CDR2 from the germline V gene are SGHDT and YYEEEE. The CDR3 loop reads CASSSQETQYF. The CDR3 DNA reads TGTGCCAGCAGCTCACAAGAGACCCAGTACTTC.

The chain uses TRBV27 and TRBJ2-1; the match to TRBD2 covers 9 bases. V gave up 5 bases and J gave up 4 bases; unmatched junction bases: 6. The CDR3 contains 15 residues. Germline-derived CDR1 and CDR2 are MNHEY and SMNVEV (reference sequence). The CDR3 nucleotides read TGTGCCAGCAGTCCCGCGGGGGGGCGATACAATGAGCAGTTCTTC. Its protein is CASSPAGGRYNEQFF.

This clone appeared a few times. The rearrangement joins TRBV6-6 to TRBJ1-5; maybe TRBD1 (5 bases). Trimming stripped 7 bases from V and 4 bases from J, with 14 bases between. The germline V gene has CDR1 MNHNY and CDR2 SVGAGI (reference sequence). This CDR3 has 14 residues. As DNA, the CDR3 is TGTGCCAGCACTCTCGCAGGGATGAATCAGCCCCAGCATTTT. Protein product: CASTLAGMNQPQHF.